This TCR beta chain is from a study of beta chain features in type 1 diabetes. This clone has a handful of counts. Its specificity is not known. cDNA synthesis used the whole RNA isolate, giving expressed TCRB sequences. TCRdb keeps only in-frame clones here, not all; method: immunoSEQ multiplex PCR. The data contain around 310,000 clones, approximately 13% of them singletons. Notes on the study in general: Researchers could not determine here whether HLA type influences TCRB rearrangement. Type 1 diabetes patients showed a moderate but significant shortening of TCRB CDR3s in all four CD4+ subsets.

The CDR3 covers 18 residues. Germline V gene data show CDR1 as SGHAT and CDR2 as FQNNGV. The J segment lost 0 bases and the V segment lost 5 bases, leaving 6 bases of the junction unmatched. The sequenced sample was naive CD4+ T cells from blood. The source is a woman aged 18 to 35 with type 1 diabetes. This rearrangement joins TRBV11-2 to TRBJ2-1, with TRBD2 identical over 14 bases. The CDR3 nucleotides read TGTGCCAGCAGCCCCGGACTAGCGGGAGGCCCCTCCTACAATGAGCAGTTCTTC. Protein sequence: CASSPGLAGGPSYNEQFF.